What follows are 11 T cell receptor beta chains derived from one specimen sequenced in a study of early T cells in non-severe SARS-CoV-2 infection. TCRdb reprocessed the 5' RACE reads with MiXCR, giving one entry per CDR3 protein. The table has approximately 76,000 distinct CDR3 sequences, roughly 10% seen once. Material for sequencing was whole blood. The receptors were sampled from an adult who was a healthcare worker with PCR-confirmed SARS-CoV-2 infection or an uninfected control (not recorded which).

This clonotype was detected many times. The chain uses TRBV19 and TRBJ1-5; D gene uncertain. The germline V gene has CDR1 LNHDA and CDR2 SQIVND (reference sequence). The CDR3 is 13 residues long. V lost 2 bases and J lost 1, with 3 bases in between. CDR3 sequence (DNA): TGTGCCAGTAGTATAAAGAGCAATCAGCCCCAGCATTTT. Translated: CASSIKSNQPQHF.

The chain employs TRBV5-1 and TRBJ2-3; 7 bases are shared with TRBD1. The CDR3 runs 15 residues. CDR1 and CDR2 (germline): SGHRS, YFSETQ. Trimming cost V 0 bases and J 1 base; bases outside gene matches: 2. The CDR3 nucleotides read TGCGCCAGCAGCTTGGTAGGGACAGGCACAGATACGCAGTATTTT. Its translation: CASSLVGTGTDTQYF.

At least ten counts were recorded for this clonotype. V usage is TRBV6-6 and J usage is TRBJ1-2; TRBD1 matches 9 bases. Looked up from germline, CDR1 is MNHNY and CDR2 is SVGAGI (reference sequence). V lost 6 bases, J lost 0 bases, and 8 bases stayed unmatched. The CDR3 has 16 residues. The CDR3 protein is CASSQGQGSTNYGYTF. Here the CDR3 DNA reads TGTGCCAGCAGCCAAGGACAGGGGTCAACTAACTATGGCTACACCTTC.

This clonotype has only one observation. With a much larger clone just one base away, this may be a read error. V usage is TRBV11-2 and J usage is TRBJ1-4, with 9 bases identical to TRBD1. CDR1 is SGHAT, CDR2 FQNNGV, per germline. The CDR3 length is 17 residues. Trimming removed 5 bases from V and 7 bases from J; junction bases left unmatched: 14. CDR3 DNA: TGTGCCAGCAGCGCGAGAACAGGGGGCGGATCTATTGAAAAACTGTTTTTT. It translates to CASSARTGGGSIEKLFF.

This clonotype was seen a handful of times. The chain carries TRBV12-3 or TRBV12-4 and TRBJ1-2; the match to TRBD1 covers 8 bases. CDR3 length: 13 residues. The V segment lost 6 bases and the J segment 3 bases; nucleotides outside the gene matches: 3. CDR3 sequence (DNA): TGTGCCAGCAGCGAGACAGGGGACTATGGCTACACCTTC. It encodes CASSETGDYGYTF.

This clonotype was recorded at least ten times. The chain has TRBV9 and TRBJ2-1; no firm D call. The ends were cut back, 4 bases at V and 7 bases at J, with 9 bases in the middle. The germline V gene encodes CDR1 SGDLS and CDR2 YYNGEE. CDR3 length equals 12 residues. DNA of the CDR3: TGTGCCAGCAGCCGATACATGAATGAGCAGTTCTTC. Translated, it gives CASSRYMNEQFF.

The V and J genes are TRBV7-8 and TRBJ2-1, with TRBD1 identical over 9 bases. Germline V gene sequence: CDR1 SGHVS, CDR2 FQNEAQ. The V gene end was trimmed by 4 bases and the J gene end by 5 bases; junction bases not matched to a gene: 9. CDR3 length: 16 amino acids. In DNA, the CDR3 is TGTGCCAGCAGCTCCCCTACGGGACAGGGTCACAATGAGCAGTTCTTC. Encoded protein: CASSSPTGQGHNEQFF.

This clonotype was counted only a few times. This sequence joins TRBV18 and TRBJ1-2, with TRBD1 as a possible D gene (6 bases). Between the trimmed V and J ends, which lost 2 bases and 2 bases, there was a span of 12 bases. Germline values: CDR1 KGHSH, CDR2 LQKENI. This CDR3 is 15 amino acids long. The CDR3 DNA sequence: TGTGCCAGCTCACCAAGCGGACAGCCCAACTATGGCTACACCTTC. Protein product: CASSPSGQPNYGYTF.

This clonotype was seen only a few times. The chain employs TRBV12-3 or TRBV12-4 and TRBJ1-6, with 7 bases lining up with TRBD1. Losses at the gene ends were 5 bases for V and 1 base for J; bases not matched to a gene: 8. There are 17 residues in the CDR3. The CDR3 loop is CASSPHAGGSYNSPLHF. The CDR3 DNA is TGTGCCAGCAGTCCTCACGCAGGGGGTTCCTATAATTCACCCCTCCACTTT.

The chain couples TRBV9 to TRBJ2-3, with D unresolved. This CDR3 contains 12 residues. The V and J ends lost 0 bases and 3 bases respectively, with 2 bases between them. The germline V gene has CDR1 SGDLS and CDR2 YYNGEE. CDR3 DNA sequence: TGTGCCAGCAGCGTAGGTACAGATACGCAGTATTTT. It yields the protein CASSVGTDTQYF.

The chain carries TRBV7-8 and TRBJ1-5; possibly TRBD1 for D (5 bases). This CDR3 is built from 16 residues. From germline, CDR1 is SGHVS and CDR2 FQNEAQ. Trimming pared 5 bases from V and 1 base from J, leaving 15 bases between. The CDR3 sequence is CASSPLGALSNQPQHF. The CDR3 bases are TGTGCCAGCAGCCCGCTTGGGGCCCTGAGCAATCAGCCCCAGCATTTT.